Below are 30 T cell receptor beta chains sequenced from a single sample in a study of immune evolution from preneoplasia to lung adenocarcinoma. Repertoires were generated with immunoSEQ multiplex PCR, while TCRdb's copy carries only in-frame clones and drops some. This table holds over 5,000 clones, about four fifths found once. Material: FFPE normal lung tissue adjacent to the tumor. The receptors were sampled from a person aged 45-69 years with lung adenocarcinoma.

The chain carries TRBV4-2 and TRBJ2-2; D is uncertain. This CDR3 contains 14 residues. V was clipped by 4 bases and J by 6 bases, with 12 bases between them. Germline lookup yields CDR1 LGHNA and CDR2 YNFKEQ. The CDR3: CASSLDHMAGELFF. CDR3 DNA sequence: TGTGCCAGCAGCCTAGACCACATGGCCGGGGAGCTGTTTTTT.

The J gene is TRBJ1-4, the V gene TRBV9; a possible D gene is TRBD1 (5 bases). The CDR3 runs to 15 residues. The V end lost 0 bases, the J end lost 7 bases, and 13 bases lay between the germline ends. CDR1 is SGDLS and CDR2 is YYNGEE in the germline V gene. The CDR3 DNA follows: TGTGCCAGCAGCGTAGGGATTAGGGGTGGTGAAAAACTGTTTTTT. Translation gives CASSVGIRGGEKLFF.

This chain connects TRBV27 to TRBJ1-4; D gene unclear. The germline V and J ends were trimmed by 4 bases and 6 bases, with 9 bases remaining between them. The CDR3 runs 13 residues. The germline V gene encodes CDR1 MNHEY and CDR2 SMNVEV (reference sequence). For the CDR3, the DNA is TGTGCCAGCAGTTCGGGAGCCGATGAAAAACTGTTTTTT. Its protein product is CASSSGADEKLFF.

The chain has TRBV25-1 and TRBJ2-2; possibly TRBD2 for D (5 bases). This CDR3 is built from 14 residues. Trimming removed 1 base from V and 3 bases from J, with 6 bases in between. The germline gives CDR1 MGHDK, CDR2 SYGVNS. Written as DNA, the CDR3 is TGTGCCAGCAGTGAATCGGGATACACCGGGGAGCTGTTTTTT. This sequence encodes CASSESGYTGELFF.

The J gene is TRBJ2-5, the V gene TRBV4-2; a weak D match, TRBD2 (6 bases). The V and J ends lost 5 bases and 1 base respectively, with 11 bases between them. Germline CDR1 is LGHNA and CDR2 is YNFKEQ. The CDR3 spans 14 residues. CDR3 sequence: CASSITGSQETQYF. CDR3 sequence (DNA): TGTGCCAGCAGCATCACCGGGAGCCAAGAGACCCAGTACTTC.

This chain joins TRBV6-5 and TRBJ1-2; 9 positions match TRBD1. Trimming removed 4 bases from V and 7 bases from J; junction bases left unmatched: 13. The CDR3 extends over 16 amino acids. CDR1 and CDR2 from the germline V gene are MNHEY and SVGAGI. DNA for the CDR3: TGTGCCAGCAGTTCTCTCCAAGGGGGACAGGGTTTTGGCTACACCTTC. Protein sequence: CASSSLQGGQGFGYTF.

The chain recombines TRBV2 with TRBJ1-1; 8 bases line up with TRBD1. CDR3 length equals 14 residues. Germline trimming cut 6 bases from V and 7 bases from J; bases unmatched to any gene: 10. Germline-derived CDR1 and CDR2 are SNHLY and FYNNEI. CDR3 sequence: CASSPGQEDSEAFF. DNA of the CDR3: TGTGCCAGCAGCCCGGGACAGGAGGATAGTGAAGCTTTCTTT.

V and J are TRBV18 and TRBJ1-4, with D maybe TRBD1 (6 bases). This CDR3 comprises 13 residues. Germline-derived CDR1 and CDR2 are KGHSH and LQKENI. Deletions cut 3 bases from V and 11 bases from J, with 13 bases between. The chain's CDR3 is CASSPAPGEKLFF. The CDR3 DNA is TGTGCCAGCTCACCTGCGCCAGGGGAGAAACTGTTTTTT. The whole variable domain, remainder taken from reference TRBV18 and TRBJ1-4, is NAGVMQNPRHLVRRRGQEARLRCSPMKGHSHVYWYRQLPEEGLKFMVYLQKENIIDESGMPKERFSAEFPKEGPSILRIQQVVRGDSAAYFCASSPAPGEKLFFGSGTQLSVL.

J is TRBJ2-7 and V is TRBV5-1; TRBD2 matches 13 bases. The V gene's germline CDR1 is SGHRS and CDR2 YFSETQ. The V and J ends lost 4 bases and 4 bases, in that order; junction bases with no gene match: 5. The CDR3 has 15 residues. The CDR3, as DNA: TGCGCCAGCAGCGACGGACTAGCGGGGGCTTACGAGCAGTACTTC. It translates to CASSDGLAGAYEQYF.

The V and J genes are TRBV5-1 and TRBJ2-7; either TRBD1 or TRBD2 may fit D (7 bases each). The V end was cut by 8 bases, the J end by 4 bases, with 16 bases between. CDR3 size: 13 residues. Germline CDR1 is SGHRS and CDR2 is YFSETQ. CDR3 in DNA: TGCGCCAGGGAGAGCGGGACAGAATACGAGCAGTACTTC. Encoded protein: CARESGTEYEQYF.

The sample holds one count of this clone. The rearrangement joins TRBV11-3 to TRBJ2-7, with 10 bases identical to TRBD2. After removal of 5 bases from V and 5 bases from J, the junction contained 12 bases not matched to a gene. The CDR3 extends over 16 amino acids. The germline V gene encodes CDR1 SGHNT and CDR2 YENEEA. The CDR3 DNA sequence: TGTGCCAGCAGCCCCGAAGGGTTGCTAGCGGGAGACGAGCAGTACTTC. It translates to CASSPEGLLAGDEQYF.

This clone appeared once. This chain connects TRBV30 to TRBJ2-1, with 8 positions matching TRBD2. The CDR3 length is 13 residues. The trim removed 6 bases at V and 7 bases at J, leaving 8 bases unmatched. From germline, CDR1 is GTSNPN and CDR2 SVGIG (reference sequence). CDR3 in amino acids: CACGTRDLNEQFF. DNA of the CDR3: TGTGCCTGTGGGACTAGGGATCTTAATGAGCAGTTCTTC.

This chain links TRBV6-6 with TRBJ1-5; no definite D call. Trimming cost V 4 bases and J 0 bases, with 4 bases left between them. The germline gives CDR1 MNHNY, CDR2 SVGAGI (reference sequence). There are 13 residues in the CDR3. The CDR3 here is CASSLNSNQPQHF. The CDR3 region has the DNA TGTGCCAGCAGTTTGAATAGCAATCAGCCCCAGCATTTT.

The CDR3 loop reads CASSQVAGTRNNEQFF. CDR3 in DNA: TGTGCCAGCAGCCAAGTAGCGGGAACGAGGAACAATGAGCAGTTCTTC. The chain uses TRBV4-2 and TRBJ2-1, with 8 bases lining up with TRBD2. The CDR3 has 16 amino acids. CDR1 and CDR2 from the germline V gene are LGHNA and YNFKEQ. Trimming removed 1 base from V and 5 bases from J; junction bases left unmatched: 7.

This clone was found once. The chain joins TRBV29-1 to TRBJ2-7; 9 bases map to TRBD2. Germline V gene lookup returns CDR1 SQVTM and CDR2 ANQGSEA. The CDR3 extends over 12 amino acids. The junction had 4 bases not matched to a gene; V was cut back by 4 bases and J by 6 bases. The CDR3 is CSVAPSGIEQYF. The CDR3 nucleotides read TGCAGCGTTGCCCCTAGCGGGATCGAGCAGTACTTC.

The chain is built from TRBV20-1 and TRBJ1-2, with a weak D call TRBD1 (6 bases). Germline V CDR1 and CDR2: DFQATT, SNEGSKA (reference sequence). This CDR3 is built from 11 residues. The DNA for the CDR3 is TGCAGCTGCCAACAGGGAAATGGCTACACCTTC. Translation: CSCQQGNGYTF.

The V and J genes are TRBV12-2 and TRBJ2-3; the table calls TRBD2, which could not be checked here. TRBV12-2 is annotated as a pseudogene. The CDR3 runs to 16 residues. CDR3 DNA: TGTGCAAGTCGCCCCGATAGCGGGAGGAACACAGATACGCAGTATTTT. It encodes CASRPDSGRNTDTQYF.

Note on this clone: Other DNA sequences in this sample translate to the same CDR3. This sequence joins TRBV5-1 and TRBJ2-5; TRBD2 matches 7 bases. Germline values: CDR1 SGHRS, CDR2 YFSETQ. This CDR3 is 14 amino acids long. V was clipped by 3 bases and J by 1 base; unmatched bases: 3. CDR3 in DNA: TGCGCCAGCAGCTCGTCGGGGGGCCAAGAGACCCAGTACTTC. It codes for CASSSSGGQETQYF.

The chain employs TRBV5-1 and TRBJ2-5; perhaps TRBD2 as D (6 bases). Germline CDR1 reads SGHRS; CDR2 reads YFSETQ. Trimming shortened V by 5 bases and J by 3 bases, and 14 bases separated the two germline ends. The CDR3 spans 14 residues. This CDR3 reads CASSPGTSKETQYF. The CDR3 DNA reads as TGCGCCAGCAGTCCCGGGACTTCGAAAGAGACCCAGTACTTC.

The chain links TRBV14 to TRBJ2-7, with unresolved D. Trimming pared 0 bases from V and 3 bases from J, leaving 6 bases between. Germline V gene lookup returns CDR1 SGHDN and CDR2 FVKESK. This CDR3 spans 13 amino acids. CDR3 sequence reads: CASSQDYIYEQYF. The CDR3, as DNA: TGTGCCAGCAGCCAAGATTACATCTACGAGCAGTACTTC.

The chain combines TRBV11-2 with TRBJ2-5; unclear D gene. The ends were cut back, 3 bases at V and 5 bases at J, with 7 bases in the middle. CDR1 and CDR2 (germline): SGHAT, FQNNGV. This CDR3 is 12 amino acids long. The CDR3 here is CASSLRVETQYF. CDR3 nucleotides: TGTGCCAGCAGCTTGAGAGTGGAGACCCAGTACTTC.

The chain is built from TRBV30 and TRBJ1-4; a possible D gene is TRBD1 (5 bases). V was trimmed by 0 bases and J by 3 bases, leaving 8 bases between them. CDR1 GTSNPN and CDR2 SVGIG come from the germline V gene (reference sequence). This CDR3 has 14 residues. The chain's CDR3 is CAWSVGGANEKLFF. CDR3 nucleotides: TGTGCCTGGAGTGTTGGGGGAGCTAATGAAAAACTGTTTTTT.

The gene calls are TRBV28 and TRBJ1-2; 10 nucleotides align to TRBD1. CDR3 length: 12 amino acids. Losses at the gene ends were 7 bases for V and 8 bases for J; bases not matched to a gene: 4. The germline CDR1 and CDR2 sequences are MDHEN and SYDVKM. CDR3 nucleotide sequence: TGTGCCAGCACGACAGGGGGCTGGGGCTACACCTTC. It encodes CASTTGGWGYTF.

V is TRBV7-3 and J is TRBJ2-2, with 10 bases fitting TRBD2. With 2 bases clipped from V and 5 bases from J, the junction kept 11 bases outside the gene matches. CDR1 is SGHTA and CDR2 is FQGTGA in the germline V gene. The CDR3 sequence is 18 residues long. This CDR3 is CASSLGGLAGERTGELFF. CDR3 DNA sequence: TGTGCCAGCAGCTTAGGTGGGCTAGCGGGGGAGCGGACCGGGGAGCTGTTTTTT.

CDR3 amino acids: CASSLVGEQYF. The CDR3 DNA reads as TGTGCCAGCAGCTTAGTAGGGGAGCAGTACTTC. This sequence joins TRBV11-3 and TRBJ2-7, with D hard to call. This CDR3 region has 11 residues. Germline values: CDR1 SGHNT, CDR2 YENEEA. Between the trimmed V and J ends, which lost 1 base and 7 bases, there was a span of 5 bases.

In its sample, this clone was seen once. The rearrangement joins TRBV27 to TRBJ1-1, with D possibly being TRBD1 (5 bases). The V gene's germline CDR1 is MNHEY and CDR2 SMNVEV (reference sequence). The ends were cut back, 0 bases at V and 11 bases at J, with 16 bases in the middle. CDR3 length: 14 residues. This chain's CDR3 is CASSLSQGQPRAFF. In DNA, the CDR3 is TGTGCCAGCAGTTTATCGCAGGGTCAACCCAGGGCTTTCTTT.

This clone appeared a single time. V gene TRBV7-8 combines with J gene TRBJ1-4; 7 nucleotides match TRBD1. The CDR3 sequence is 14 residues long. Germline V CDR1 and CDR2: SGHVS, FQNEAQ. The V gene end was trimmed by 5 bases and the J gene end by 8 bases; junction bases not matched to a gene: 8. The chain's CDR3 is CASSLQGFSEKLFF. In DNA form, the CDR3 reads TGTGCCAGCAGCCTACAGGGGTTTTCCGAAAAACTGTTTTTT.

This chain links TRBV7-3 with TRBJ2-6; D call uncertain. The CDR3 has 16 amino acids. In germline, CDR1 is SGHTA, CDR2 FQGTGA. V was shortened by 4 bases and J by 1 base, with 11 bases between the two germline ends. The CDR3 nucleotides are TGTGCCAGCAGCTCCTACCTGGGGTCTGGGGCCAACGTCCTGACTTTC. This codes for CASSSYLGSGANVLTF.

The chain is built from TRBV18 and TRBJ1-2; D may be TRBD1 (5 bases). V gave up 2 bases and J gave up 5 bases, with 15 bases separating them. This CDR3 has 15 residues. Germline CDR1 and CDR2: KGHSH and LQKENI. DNA for the CDR3: TGTGCCAGCTCACCAGAGCAGGGAACGGGTTATGGCTACACCTTC. This translates into CASSPEQGTGYGYTF.

The chain uses TRBV2 and TRBJ1-5, with 8 positions matching TRBD1. The CDR3 spans 14 residues. CDR1 SNHLY and CDR2 FYNNEI come from the germline V gene. V lost 6 bases to trimming and J lost 6 bases; unmatched junction nucleotides: 7. The CDR3: CASRGTGYGQPQHF. CDR3 sequence (DNA): TGTGCCAGCAGGGGGACAGGTTACGGTCAGCCCCAGCATTTT.